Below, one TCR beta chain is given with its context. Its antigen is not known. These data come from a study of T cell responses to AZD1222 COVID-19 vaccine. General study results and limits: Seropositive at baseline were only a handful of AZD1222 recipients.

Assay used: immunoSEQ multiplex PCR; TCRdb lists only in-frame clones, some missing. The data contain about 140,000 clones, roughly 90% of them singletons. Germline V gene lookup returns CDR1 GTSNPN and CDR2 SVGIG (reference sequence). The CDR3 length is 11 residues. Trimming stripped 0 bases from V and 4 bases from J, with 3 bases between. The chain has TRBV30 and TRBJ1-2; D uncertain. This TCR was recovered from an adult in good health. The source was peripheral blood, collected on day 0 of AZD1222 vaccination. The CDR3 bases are TGTGCCTGGAGTGTGGGCTATGGCTACACCTTC. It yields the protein CAWSVGYGYTF.